The sequence of this TCR beta chain was determined in a study of vaccination and CD4 T cells after COVID-19. Across the whole study: For post-vaccine samples, collection took place a median roughly 72 days after dose two, ranging from 14 to 241.

The Oncomine TCR Beta short-read assay generated sequence data from the DNA of cultured CD4+ T cells. Via MiXCR, TCRdb re-called the PCR reads, giving one row per CDR3 protein. The sample has around 18,000 distinct CDR3 sequences; under 75% are singletons. Trimming at V came to 0 bases and at J to 5 bases, leaving 12 bases not matched to a gene. The CDR3 covers 17 residues. Germline V gene sequence: CDR1 MNHEY, CDR2 SVGAGI. Only one count was recorded for this clonotype. Its antigen is undetermined. The treatment was: approximately nine-day PBMC culture with coronavirus spike peptide pools or control peptides (ViraFEST assay). IL-2 (roughly 10 IU/ml) and peptide pools (approximately 10 ug/ml) were added to cultures of a few million PBMCs per well.

The chain couples TRBV6-5 to TRBJ2-7; TRBD2 matches 8 bases. Sequenced: CD4+ T cells from blood, cultured in vitro. This receptor was obtained from a human donor who had recovered from COVID-19. The CDR3 region is CASSYSVRLARFDEQYF. CDR3 nucleotides: TGTGCCAGCAGTTACTCGGTTCGACTAGCGCGATTTGACGAGCAGTACTTC.